This entry is about one TCR beta chain. Its antigen remains undetermined. No per-base quality is available; no much larger clone lies one base away. Sequenced on an Illumina NovaSeq 6000. TCRalpha and TCRbeta cDNA libraries were constructed by 5'RACE with constant-segment primers, with sample barcodes and unique molecular identifiers being introduced. RNA was extracted from every sample with Trizol reagent. The libraries were amplified in two PCR steps, and the second step added a second sample barcode and Illumina TruSeq adapters. Libraries were sequenced on an Illumina NovaSeq with 2 x 150 bp paired-end reads. The authors processed their data as follows. Demultiplexing of reads and collapsing into UMI-guided consensus sequences were performed with migec v1.2.7. Using mixcr v2.1.11, UMI consensuses were aligned to TRA and TRB V and J templates and then assembled into clonotypes. A clonotype was counted as expanded or contracted only if both edgeR and NoisET called the change significant, with noise models trained on biological replicates. For edgeR calls, the thresholds were a false discovery rate-adjusted p below 0.01 and a log2 fold-change of 1. PCA with hierarchical clustering of max-normalized trajectories of the 1000 most abundant clonotypes was used as exploratory dynamics analysis. Separately sequenced CD4+ and CD8+ repertoires were used to assign a CD4 or CD8 phenotype to each responding clone. TCRdb cleaned the public reads at Q25 with fastp, built clones with MiXCR and kept in-frame beta chains. Rows with one shared CDR3 protein collapse into an entry with the most common genes and DNA. Here the V and J calls rest on TCRdb's processing, not on the authors' analysis. This sample gives roughly 68,000 distinct CDR3 sequences in total; over 15% of them show up just once. The leading ten clones occupy about a third of the sample.

This record belongs to a study of T-cell memory formation after mild COVID-19 (dated by TCRdb to the early 2020s). Study-level background: TCR sequence clusters from the two donors were found to be largely donor specific. In a couple of donors, T-cell clones that expanded and contracted after mild COVID-19 were tracked by sequencing TCRalpha and TCRbeta repertoires over time. Two young, previously healthy adult volunteers, one female and one male, were included in the cohort. General findings and caveats noted by the study authors: Clones contracting from day 15 to 85 had balanced CD4/CD8 phenotypes, while a second wave expanding from day 15 to 37 was biased towards CD4+. Contracting CD4+ clones were found mainly in CM and EM memory subsets, while CD8+ clones were enriched in EMRA. Some responding clones were detected in pre-infection memory, which suggested that pre-existing cross-reactive memory T cells had joined the SARS-CoV-2 response. The study covered only a couple of mild cases, and larger cohorts including severe cases with pre-infection samples were considered necessary. SARS-CoV-2 specificity of the second-wave clones peaking on day 37 was not confirmed.

Ficoll-Paque density gradient centrifugation was the method used to isolate PBMCs. Reading the germline V gene (reference sequence) gives CDR1 SEHNR and CDR2 FQNEAQ. The CDR3 numbers 15 residues from cysteine through phenylalanine. The retained sequence is limited to the CDR3, 45 bases, with the frame set at the first base. The junction shows trimming of 0 bases on V and 0 bases on J, plus 6 bases between the germline ends. The source material was PBMCs or a T cell subset sorted from them (not recorded which). This clonotype was obtained from an adult woman who had mild COVID-19 (a few samples of this study predate the infection). The sample titles of this study are shuffled in the database, so cell type and time point are left out; the donor was told from shared clones. Recombination joined TRBV7-9 with TRBJ2-1, with the identity of the D gene unclear. The DNA is TGTGCCAGCAGCTTAGCCCAGAGCTCCTACAATGAGCAGTTCTTC. Protein translation: CASSLAQSSYNEQFF.